This TCR beta chain was recorded in a study of T cell repertoires in cytomegalovirus infection. Whole-study findings and limits: Summed public TCR beta family frequency identified CMV carriers bearing the relevant HLA. HLA-C-restricted CMV clonotypes gave the most frequent clonotype in two of eight donors.

Regarding this clonotype: Its antigen is undetermined.

The CDR3 runs 14 residues. The germline V and J ends were trimmed by 0 bases and 5 bases, with 11 bases remaining between them. CDR1 and CDR2 (germline): SGHRS, YFSETQ. TCRdb re-called the reads through MiXCR, storing one row per CDR3 protein. The sample lists hundreds of thousands of distinct CDR3 sequences, roughly 46% seen once, with 43% in the top ten. This sequence joins TRBV5-1 and TRBJ1-1; possibly TRBD1 for D (5 bases). The TCR originated in a human donor in good health (CMV status not recorded). Some clones in this sample may be carry-over from other donors' samples. The sample was cultured PBMCs, taken from culture after CMV antigen stimulation. The CDR3: CASSLGYRLTEAFF. CDR3 DNA sequence: TGCGCCAGCAGCTTGGGATACAGGTTAACTGAAGCTTTCTTT.